This T cell receptor beta chain was obtained from a study of blood T cell repertoires in COVID-19. Study background: Specimens from acute and convalescent COVID-19 originated in the United States, Italy and Spain.

Recruitment covered under 25 US areas and drew participants whose ages spanned roughly 18 to 90 years. Cohorts were assigned according to the clinical history that participants reported. The CDR3 contains 15 residues. Germline V lookup: CDR1 SGDLS, CDR2 YYNGEE. Trimming took off 0 bases at V and 1 base at J, with 10 bases between the two ends. Original data processing: Amplifying reference gene primers gave estimates of nucleated cell counts. The repertoire was sequenced with immunoSEQ multiplex PCR; TCRdb's copy has only in-frame clones and lacks some. The V and J calls and the clone size are those of that table, but D and trimming were determined from the DNA. The data hold a few hundred thousand clones, with about 91% observed a single time.

The receptor comes from a woman in her 40s with acute COVID-19. The chain employs TRBV9 and TRBJ1-1; D unclear. Sequenced material: PBMCs or T cells enriched from blood (not recorded which). The CDR3 DNA follows: TGTGCCAGCAGCGTAGAGACTGTAGGGAACACTGAAGCTTTCTTT. Its translation: CASSVETVGNTEAFF.